This is a list of T cell receptor beta chains from one sample in a study of blood T cell repertoires in COVID-19. Only in-frame clones appear in the TCRdb table, and some are missing; sequencing was by immunoSEQ multiplex PCR. The data contain 150,000 to 200,000 clones, about nine tenths of them seen just once; the ten biggest clones take up approximately 10%. The specimen was peripheral blood. The receptor set was obtained from an older woman with COVID-19, enrolled during active disease. Both conserved end residues are part of each CDR3. Where a row states a size, it is once, few, many or the class of an expanded clone; other rows omit it.

TRBV12-3/TRBV12-4	13	TRBJ1-2	once	CASTRDRNYGYTF
TRBV6-5	15	TRBJ1-4	NA	CASSYSPGIGEKLFF
TRBV19	14	TRBJ2-7	few	CASSRGQESYEQYF
TRBV5-4	13	TRBJ1-2	NA	CASTLEQGHGYTF
TRBV29-1	13	TRBJ1-5	NA	CSVGQGANQPQHF
TRBV2	16	TRBJ2-5	NA	CASSPLGAGGRETQYF
TRBV19	16	TRBJ1-4	NA	CASSIRTPSRDEKLFF
TRBV7-9	15	TRBJ1-2	once	CASSLLSGTVYGYTF
TRBV30	13	TRBJ1-3	NA	CAWSVGRVDTIYF
TRBV28	14	TRBJ1-6	NA	CASSLGHYNSPLHF
TRBV27	13	TRBJ1-4	NA	CASSYRVQEKLFF
TRBV15	14	TRBJ2-1	NA	CATSRDGGNNEQFF
TRBV5-4	15	TRBJ2-1	NA	CASSLSGSSYNEQFF
TRBV19	14	TRBJ2-1	NA	CASKLAGPYNEQFF
TRBV6-2/TRBV6-3	14	TRBJ2-1	NA	CASSYRATYNEQFF
TRBV2	14	TRBJ1-5	NA	CASKGQGFNQPQHF
TRBV6-6	15	TRBJ2-1	NA	CASSINGQADNEQFF
TRBV6-5	15	TRBJ1-2	NA	CASSRGQIDNYGYTF
TRBV24-1	16	TRBJ2-1	NA	CATSEGNRGFGNEQFF
TRBV30	14	TRBJ2-5	NA	CAWSVLAPGETQYF
TRBV27	13	TRBJ2-7	NA	CASSLSSRYEQYF
TRBV9	15	TRBJ2-7	NA	CASSVGRTGDHEQYF
TRBV10-3	16	TRBJ2-1	once	CAIKTSGRSSYNEQFF
TRBV6-6	11	TRBJ2-7	NA	CASSLSREQYF
TRBV14	17	TRBJ1-2	NA	CASSPPLGREGYVGYTF
TRBV19	16	TRBJ2-7	once	CASSGTWTSGIHEQYF
TRBV5-1	15	TRBJ2-7	NA	CASSFLAANSYEQYF
TRBV7-2	13	TRBJ1-2	NA	CASSIRQGYGYTF
TRBV19	15	TRBJ2-7	NA	CASSIPGGPLEEQYF
TRBV7-2	13	TRBJ2-7	NA	CASSLVRYHEQYF
TRBV29-1	16	TRBJ2-5	NA	CSVDHGQGARQETQYF
TRBV29-1	15	TRBJ1-2	NA	CSVEDPSRGKGGYTF
TRBV29-1	15	TRBJ2-5	NA	CSVGNGRGYQETQYF
TRBV12-3/TRBV12-4	13	TRBJ1-1	NA	CASSRQAGTEAFF
TRBV10-2	12	TRBJ1-6	NA	CASTRGDSPLHF
TRBV27	13	TRBJ2-7	NA	CASSSGSSYEQYF
TRBV7-3	16	TRBJ2-1	NA	CASSLTGGRRYNEQFF
TRBV20-1	13	TRBJ2-7	few	CSASVRDPYEQYF
TRBV19	15	TRBJ1-1	NA	CASSSQGAKNTEAFF
TRBV6-2/TRBV6-3	14	TRBJ2-2	NA	CASSLDRGTGELFF
TRBV28	16	TRBJ2-1	NA	CASSETSGGTYNEQFF
TRBV6-6	13	TRBJ1-5	once	CASSPGGNQPQHF
TRBV2	13	TRBJ2-5	once	CASNVFLRETQYF
TRBV7-9	15	TRBJ2-1	NA	CASSLPGQGANEQFF
TRBV5-4	13	TRBJ2-3	NA	CASSQTSTDTQYF
TRBV5-1	11	TRBJ2-2	NA	CASRIAGELFF
TRBV18	17	TRBJ2-7	NA	CASSNGISGSHSYEQYF
TRBV7-7	15	TRBJ2-1	once	CASSPDRGSYNEQFF
TRBV3-1/TRBV3-2	14	TRBJ2-5	NA	CASSQGASPETQYF
TRBV29-1	12	TRBJ1-2	NA	CSVVTGGGGYTF
TRBV4-3	14	TRBJ1-2	NA	CASSQDTSEDGYTF
TRBV6-2/TRBV6-3	16	TRBJ2-1	once	CASSYLAGGPYNEQFF
TRBV15	14	TRBJ2-7	NA	CATSRALAGVEQYF